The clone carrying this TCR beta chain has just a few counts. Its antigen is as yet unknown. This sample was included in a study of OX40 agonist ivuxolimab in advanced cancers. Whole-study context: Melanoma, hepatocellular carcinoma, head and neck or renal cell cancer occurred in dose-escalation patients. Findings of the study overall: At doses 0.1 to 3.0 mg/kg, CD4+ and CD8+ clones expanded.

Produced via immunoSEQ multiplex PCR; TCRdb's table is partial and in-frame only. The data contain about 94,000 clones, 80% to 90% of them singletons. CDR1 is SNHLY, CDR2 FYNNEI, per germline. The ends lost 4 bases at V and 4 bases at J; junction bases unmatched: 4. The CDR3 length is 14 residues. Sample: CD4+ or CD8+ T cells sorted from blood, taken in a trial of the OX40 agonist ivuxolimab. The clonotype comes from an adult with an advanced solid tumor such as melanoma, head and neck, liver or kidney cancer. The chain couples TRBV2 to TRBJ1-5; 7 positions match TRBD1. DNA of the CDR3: TGTGCCAGCAGTGGGGACAGCCGAAATCAGCCCCAGCATTTT. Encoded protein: CASSGDSRNQPQHF.